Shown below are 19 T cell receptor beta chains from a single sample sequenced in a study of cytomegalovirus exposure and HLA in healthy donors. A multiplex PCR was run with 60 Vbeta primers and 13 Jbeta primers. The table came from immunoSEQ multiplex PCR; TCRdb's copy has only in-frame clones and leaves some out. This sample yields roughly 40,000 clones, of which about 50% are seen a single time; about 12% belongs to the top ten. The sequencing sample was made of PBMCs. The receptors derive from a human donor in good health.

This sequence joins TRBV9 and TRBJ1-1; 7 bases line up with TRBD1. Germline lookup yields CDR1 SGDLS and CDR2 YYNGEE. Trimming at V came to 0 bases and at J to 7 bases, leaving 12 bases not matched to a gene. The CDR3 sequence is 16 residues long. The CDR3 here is CASSVEPQGRNGEAFF. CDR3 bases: TGTGCCAGCAGCGTAGAACCACAGGGGAGGAACGGTGAAGCTTTCTTT.

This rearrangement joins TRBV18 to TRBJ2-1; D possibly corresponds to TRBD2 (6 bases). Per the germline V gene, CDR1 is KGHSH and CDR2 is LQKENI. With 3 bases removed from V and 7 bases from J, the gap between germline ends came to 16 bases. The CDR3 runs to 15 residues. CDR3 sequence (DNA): TGTGCCAGCTCACCGGGCGGTCGGGAGTGGAATGAGCAGTTCTTC. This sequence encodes CASSPGGREWNEQFF.

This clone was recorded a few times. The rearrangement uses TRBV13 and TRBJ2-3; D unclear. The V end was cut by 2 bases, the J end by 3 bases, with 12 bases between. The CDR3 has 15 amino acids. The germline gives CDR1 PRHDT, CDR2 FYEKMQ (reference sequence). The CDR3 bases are TGTGCCAGCAGCTTATTTGCGGCTGCGACAGATACGCAGTATTTT. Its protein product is CASSLFAAATDTQYF.

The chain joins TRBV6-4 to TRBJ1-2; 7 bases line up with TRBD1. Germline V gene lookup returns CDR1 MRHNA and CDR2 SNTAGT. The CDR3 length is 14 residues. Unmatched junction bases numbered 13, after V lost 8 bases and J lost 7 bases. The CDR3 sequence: CASQPGGVVGGYTF. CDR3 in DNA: TGTGCCAGCCAGCCAGGGGGAGTCGTTGGTGGCTACACCTTC.

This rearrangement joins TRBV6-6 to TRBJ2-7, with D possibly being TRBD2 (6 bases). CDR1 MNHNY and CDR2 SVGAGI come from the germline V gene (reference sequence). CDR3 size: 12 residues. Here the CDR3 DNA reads TGTGTTTCAAACGGGGGTACCCACGAGCAGTACTTC. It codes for CVSNGGTHEQYF.

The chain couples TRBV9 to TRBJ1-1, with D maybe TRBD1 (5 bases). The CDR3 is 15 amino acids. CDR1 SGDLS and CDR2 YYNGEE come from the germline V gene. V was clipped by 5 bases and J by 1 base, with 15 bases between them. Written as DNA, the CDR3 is TGTGCCAGCAGGGGGGGGGACGGCCCGAACACTGAAGCTTTCTTT. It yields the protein CASRGGDGPNTEAFF.

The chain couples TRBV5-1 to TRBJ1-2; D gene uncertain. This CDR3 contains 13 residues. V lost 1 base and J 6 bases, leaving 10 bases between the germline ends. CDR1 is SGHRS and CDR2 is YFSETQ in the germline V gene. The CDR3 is CASSLLGPDGYTF. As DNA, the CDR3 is TGCGCCAGCAGCTTGTTGGGCCCCGATGGCTACACCTTC. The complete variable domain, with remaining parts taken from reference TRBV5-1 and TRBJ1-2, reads KAGVTQTPRYLIKTRGQQVTLSCSPISGHRSVSWYQQTPGQGLQFLFEYFSETQRNKGNFPGRFSGRQFSNSRSEMNVSTLELGDSALYLCASSLLGPDGYTFGSGTRLTVV.

CDR3 loop: CASSFLAGPPDTQYF. DNA of the CDR3: TGTGCCAGCAGTTTTCTAGCGGGACCCCCAGATACGCAGTATTTT. The J gene is TRBJ2-3, the V gene TRBV27, with TRBD2 matching over 9 bases. This CDR3 is 15 amino acids long. V shed 3 bases and J 4 bases; nucleotides not matched to a gene: 5. CDR1 MNHEY and CDR2 SMNVEV come from the germline V gene (reference sequence).

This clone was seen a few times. The CDR3 DNA sequence: TGTGCCACCAGCGGTAGCGGGGGGGCCACAGATACGCAGTATTTT. This gives the protein CATSGSGGATDTQYF. The chain joins TRBV15 to TRBJ2-3; TRBD2 matches at 11 bases. Germline V lookup: CDR1 LNHNV, CDR2 YYDKDF (reference sequence). CDR3 length: 15 residues. V shed 5 bases and J 2 bases; nucleotides not matched to a gene: 3.

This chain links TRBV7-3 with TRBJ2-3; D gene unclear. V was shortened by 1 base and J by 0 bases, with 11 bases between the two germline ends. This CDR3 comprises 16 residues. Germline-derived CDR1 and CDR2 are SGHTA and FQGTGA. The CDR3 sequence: CASSLILATSTDTQYF. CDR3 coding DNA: TGTGCCAGCAGCTTAATTTTAGCTACTAGCACAGATACGCAGTATTTT.

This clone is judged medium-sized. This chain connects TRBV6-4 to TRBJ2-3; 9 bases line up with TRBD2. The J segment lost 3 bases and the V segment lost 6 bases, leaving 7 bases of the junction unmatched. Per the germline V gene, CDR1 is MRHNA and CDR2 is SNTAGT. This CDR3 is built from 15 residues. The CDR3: CASSQTSGTTDTQYF. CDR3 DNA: TGTGCCAGCAGCCAGACTAGCGGAACGACAGATACGCAGTATTTT.

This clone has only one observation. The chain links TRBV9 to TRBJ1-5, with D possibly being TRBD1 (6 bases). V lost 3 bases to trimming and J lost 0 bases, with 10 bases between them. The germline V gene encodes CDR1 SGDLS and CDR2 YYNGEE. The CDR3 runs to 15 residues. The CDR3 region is CASSDRDGSNQPQHF. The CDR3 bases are TGTGCCAGCAGCGACAGGGATGGTAGCAATCAGCCCCAGCATTTT.

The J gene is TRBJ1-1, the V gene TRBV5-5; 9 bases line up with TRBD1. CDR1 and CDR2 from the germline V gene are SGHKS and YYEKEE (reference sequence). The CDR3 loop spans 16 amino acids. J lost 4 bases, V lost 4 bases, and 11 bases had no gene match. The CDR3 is CASSPRRDRVGTEAFF. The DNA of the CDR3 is TGTGCCAGCAGCCCGCGGCGGGACAGGGTGGGCACTGAAGCTTTCTTT.

The CDR3 coding sequence is TGTGCCAGCAGTTTTGGAGGGGAAAATCAGCCCCAGCATTTT. Amino acid sequence: CASSFGGENQPQHF. The genes are TRBV6-5 and TRBJ1-5, with D tentatively TRBD1 (5 bases). The germline V and J ends were trimmed by 4 bases and 4 bases, with 11 bases remaining between them. The CDR3 has 14 amino acids. Germline lookup yields CDR1 MNHEY and CDR2 SVGAGI.

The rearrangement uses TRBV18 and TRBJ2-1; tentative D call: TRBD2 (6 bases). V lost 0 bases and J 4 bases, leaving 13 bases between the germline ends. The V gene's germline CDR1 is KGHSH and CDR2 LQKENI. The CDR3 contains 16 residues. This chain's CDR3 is CASSPPRGLAYNEQFF. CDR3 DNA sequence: TGTGCCAGCTCACCACCGCGGGGACTGGCTTACAATGAGCAGTTCTTC.

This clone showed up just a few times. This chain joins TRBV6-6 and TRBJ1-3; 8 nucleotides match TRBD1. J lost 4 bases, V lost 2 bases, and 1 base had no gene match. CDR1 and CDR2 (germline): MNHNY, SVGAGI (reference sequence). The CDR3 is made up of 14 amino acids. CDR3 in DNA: TGTGCCAGCAGTTACGACAGGGGAGGAAACACCATATATTTT. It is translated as CASSYDRGGNTIYF.

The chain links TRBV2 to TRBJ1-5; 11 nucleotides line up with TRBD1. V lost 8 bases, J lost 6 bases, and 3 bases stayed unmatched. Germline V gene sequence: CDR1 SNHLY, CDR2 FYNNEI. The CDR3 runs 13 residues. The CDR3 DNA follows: TGTGCCAGCGGGGACAGGGGGGCTCAGCCCCAGCATTTT. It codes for CASGDRGAQPQHF.

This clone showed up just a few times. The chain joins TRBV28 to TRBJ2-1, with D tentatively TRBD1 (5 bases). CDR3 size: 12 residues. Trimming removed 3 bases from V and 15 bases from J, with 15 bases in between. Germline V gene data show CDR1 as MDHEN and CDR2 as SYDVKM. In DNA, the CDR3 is TGTGCCAGCAGTTTGCCCCATTTGGGGCGGTTCTTC. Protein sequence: CASSLPHLGRFF.

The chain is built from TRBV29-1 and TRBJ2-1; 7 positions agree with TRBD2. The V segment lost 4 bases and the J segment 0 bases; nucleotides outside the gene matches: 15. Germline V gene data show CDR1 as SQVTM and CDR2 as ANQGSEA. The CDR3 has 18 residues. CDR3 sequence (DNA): TGCAGCGTTGGACGCGTAACGCGGGCTAGCGGCTCCTACAATGAGCAGTTCTTC. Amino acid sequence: CSVGRVTRASGSYNEQFF.